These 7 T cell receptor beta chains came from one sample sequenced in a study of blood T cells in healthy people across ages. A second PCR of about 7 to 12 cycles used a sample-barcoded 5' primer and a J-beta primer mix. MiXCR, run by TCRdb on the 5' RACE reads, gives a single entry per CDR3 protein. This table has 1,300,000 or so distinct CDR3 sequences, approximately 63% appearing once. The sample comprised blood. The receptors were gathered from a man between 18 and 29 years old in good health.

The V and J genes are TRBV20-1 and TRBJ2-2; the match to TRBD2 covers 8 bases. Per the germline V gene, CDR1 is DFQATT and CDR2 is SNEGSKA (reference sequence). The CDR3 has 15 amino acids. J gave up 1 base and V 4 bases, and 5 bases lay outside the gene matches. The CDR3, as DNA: TGCAGTGCTACACCCGGGGGGGTGAACACCGGGGAGCTGTTTTTT. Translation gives CSATPGGVNTGELFF.

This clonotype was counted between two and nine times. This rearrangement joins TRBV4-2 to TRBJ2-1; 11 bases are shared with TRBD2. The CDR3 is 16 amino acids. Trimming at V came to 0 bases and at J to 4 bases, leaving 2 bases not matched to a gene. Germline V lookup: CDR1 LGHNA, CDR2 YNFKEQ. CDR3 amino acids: CASSQEWTSGYNEQFF. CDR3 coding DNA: TGTGCCAGCAGCCAAGAGTGGACTAGCGGGTACAATGAGCAGTTCTTC.

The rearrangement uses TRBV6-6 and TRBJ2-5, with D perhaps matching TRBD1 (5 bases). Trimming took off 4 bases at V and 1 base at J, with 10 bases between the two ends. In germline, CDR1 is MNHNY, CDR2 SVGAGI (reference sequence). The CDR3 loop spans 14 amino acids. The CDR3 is CASSSTRVQETQYF. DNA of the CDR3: TGTGCCAGCAGTTCCACCAGGGTCCAAGAGACCCAGTACTTC.

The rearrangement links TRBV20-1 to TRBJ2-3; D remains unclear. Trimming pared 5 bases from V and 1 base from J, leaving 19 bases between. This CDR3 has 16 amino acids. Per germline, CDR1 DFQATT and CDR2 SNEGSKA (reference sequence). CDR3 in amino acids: CSALVTNKIRTDTQYF. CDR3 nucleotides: TGCAGTGCTCTGGTGACCAATAAAATACGCACAGATACGCAGTATTTT.

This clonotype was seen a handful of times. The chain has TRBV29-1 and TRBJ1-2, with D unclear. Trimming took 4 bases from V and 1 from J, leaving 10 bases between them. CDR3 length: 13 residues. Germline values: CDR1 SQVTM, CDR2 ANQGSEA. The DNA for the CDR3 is TGCAGCGTTGTGGAAACTTTTAACTATGGCTACACCTTC. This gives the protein CSVVETFNYGYTF.

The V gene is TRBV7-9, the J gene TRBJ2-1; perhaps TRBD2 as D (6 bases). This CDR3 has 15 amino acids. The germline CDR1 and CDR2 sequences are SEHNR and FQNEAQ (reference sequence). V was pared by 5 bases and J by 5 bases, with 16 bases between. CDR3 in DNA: TGTGCCAGCAGCGGAGAAGAGGGACTCCACAATGAGCAGTTCTTC. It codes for CASSGEEGLHNEQFF.

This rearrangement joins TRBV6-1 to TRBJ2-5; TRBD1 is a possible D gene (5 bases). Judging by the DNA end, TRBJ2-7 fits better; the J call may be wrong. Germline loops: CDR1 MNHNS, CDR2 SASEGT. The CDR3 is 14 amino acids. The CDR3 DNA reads TGTGCCATCACACCAAGGTGGGGCCCCCACGAGCAGTACTTC. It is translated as CAITPRWGPHEQYF.